The source of this T cell receptor beta chain is a study of blood T cell repertoires in COVID-19. About the research overall: Sites in the United States, Italy and Spain provided acute and convalescent COVID-19 samples.

CDR3 length equals 18 residues. Trimming took 4 bases from V and 0 from J; bases not matched to a gene: 12. Germline CDR1 MGHRA, CDR2 YSYEKL. In the original analysis: Estimates of nucleated cell counts were drawn from the amplification of reference gene primers. Measured with immunoSEQ multiplex PCR; TCRdb has only the in-frame clones, and not every one. D and trimming were read from the DNA, whereas the V and J calls and clone size are those reported in that table. The sample contains about 75,000 clones, 88% of which appear only once. Sequencing was carried out using peripheral blood. J is TRBJ1-5 and V is TRBV4-1; 7 bases fit TRBD1. This clonotype originated in a human donor in a cohort sampled during active COVID-19. CDR3 nucleotide sequence: TGCGCCAGCAGCCCGGACAGGCGGGGTTGGGTTAGCAATCAGCCCCAGCATTTT. This encodes CASSPDRRGWVSNQPQHF.